This TCR beta chain was sequenced during a study of response to subunit inactivated influenza vaccine. Study results and caveats: Few additional T cells are recruited per seasonal influenza vaccination, authors suggested.

TCRdb re-derived calls from the RT-PCR reads in MiXCR, one entry per CDR3 protein. This table has 490,000 or so distinct CDR3 sequences, about 8% appearing once. V shed 6 bases and J 6 bases; nucleotides not matched to a gene: 10. The CDR3 runs to 15 residues. This clonotype was found a few times. The antigen remains unidentified. This clonotype originated in a man aged 50-75 years who received an inactivated influenza vaccine. The rearrangement links TRBV12-3 or TRBV12-4 to TRBJ2-1; 8 bases map to TRBD1. The specimen comprised PBMCs from blood, sampled roughly 24 months after vaccination. CDR3 sequence reads: CASRRTGSLGNEQFF. Written as DNA, the CDR3 is TGTGCCAGCAGAAGGACAGGGAGTCTGGGCAATGAGCAGTTCTTC.